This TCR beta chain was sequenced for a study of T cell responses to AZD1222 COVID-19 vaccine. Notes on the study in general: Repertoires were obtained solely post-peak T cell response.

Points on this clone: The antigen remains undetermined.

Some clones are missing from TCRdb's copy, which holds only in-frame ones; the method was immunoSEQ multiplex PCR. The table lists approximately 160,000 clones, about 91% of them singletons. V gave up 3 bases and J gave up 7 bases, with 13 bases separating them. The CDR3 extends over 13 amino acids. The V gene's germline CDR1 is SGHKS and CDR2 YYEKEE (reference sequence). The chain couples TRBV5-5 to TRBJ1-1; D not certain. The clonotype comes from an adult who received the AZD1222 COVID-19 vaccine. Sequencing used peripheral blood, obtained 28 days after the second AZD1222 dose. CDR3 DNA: TGTGCCAGCAGCTATGACATAAGTATTGAAGCTTTCTTT. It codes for CASSYDISIEAFF.